The TCR beta chain described here comes from a study of blood T cell repertoires in COVID-19. Study-level background: Spain, Italy and the United States supplied samples that represented acute and convalescent COVID-19. Sources were T cells, B-cell-depleted T cells, or PBMCs; the material itself was cDNA or gDNA.

Produced via immunoSEQ multiplex PCR; TCRdb's table is partial and in-frame only. The data hold 320,000 or so clones, with around 90% observed a single time. V lost 2 bases and J lost 7, with 19 bases in between. This CDR3 comprises 15 residues. The germline V gene has CDR1 SGHKS and CDR2 YYEKEE (reference sequence). Specimen: PBMCs or T cells enriched from blood (not recorded which). This sequence joins TRBV5-5 and TRBJ2-7, with D perhaps matching TRBD2 (6 bases). The origin of this receptor is a man aged 55 to 70 who had recovered from COVID-19. The CDR3 DNA reads as TGTGCCAGCAGCTTCCGCGCGGGACCGGAGGGGGAGCAGTACTTC. It specifies CASSFRAGPEGEQYF.